These 17 T cell receptor beta chains were sequenced from one sample in a study of blood T cell repertoires in COVID-19. Produced via immunoSEQ multiplex PCR; TCRdb's table is partial and in-frame only. The sample lists about 13,000 clones, 70% to 90% occurring once. Sequences were obtained from peripheral blood. These receptors were collected from a human donor in a cohort sampled during active COVID-19.

Written as DNA, the CDR3 is TGTGCCAGCAGCTCCCTGACAGGGCAAATCTCTCCAAAACTGTTTTTT. Translated, it gives CASSSLTGQISPKLFF. The chain is built from TRBV7-8 and TRBJ1-4, with 7 bases lining up with TRBD1. Germline V gives CDR1 SGHVS, CDR2 FQNEAQ. The trim removed 4 bases at V and 10 bases at J, leaving 15 bases unmatched. There are 16 residues in the CDR3.

This clone was recorded a few times. The J gene is TRBJ1-2, the V gene TRBV28, with D possibly being TRBD1 (5 bases). The CDR3 is 14 amino acids. In germline, CDR1 is MDHEN, CDR2 SYDVKM. Between the trimmed V and J ends, which lost 3 bases and 3 bases, there was a span of 11 bases. The CDR3 nucleotides read TGTGCCAGCAGTTTCTCCACAGGTTACTATGGCTACACCTTC. Protein: CASSFSTGYYGYTF.

V gene TRBV7-9 combines with J gene TRBJ2-3; D unclear. The CDR3 is 13 residues long. V dropped 5 bases and J dropped 6 bases, with 12 bases sitting between them. Germline V CDR1 and CDR2: SEHNR, FQNEAQ (reference sequence). The CDR3 loop reads CASSQNLLDTQYF. The CDR3 bases are TGTGCCAGCAGCCAGAACCTTCTGGATACGCAGTATTTT.

The V call is TRBV13, the J call TRBJ2-3; 9 nucleotides line up with TRBD2. This CDR3 is 18 amino acids long. The J segment lost 3 bases and the V segment lost 10 bases, leaving 20 bases of the junction unmatched. CDR1 is PRHDT, CDR2 FYEKMQ, per germline (reference sequence). The CDR3 sequence is CATARGGRAAHLTDTQYF. CDR3 DNA: TGTGCCACGGCGCGGGGGGGGCGCGCCGCCCACTTAACAGATACGCAGTATTTT. The whole variable domain, filled in from reference TRBV13 and TRBJ2-3, reads AAGVIQSPRHLIKEKRETATLKCYPIPRHDTVYWYQQGPGQDPQFLISFYEKMQSDKGSIPDRFSAQQFSDYHSELNMSSLELGDSALYFCATARGGRAAHLTDTQYFGPGTRLTVL.

V usage is TRBV3-1 (or the pseudogene TRBV3-2) and J usage is TRBJ1-1; D may be TRBD1 (6 bases). Germline CDR1 LGHDT, CDR2 YNNKEL (reference sequence). Trimming removed 1 base at V and 5 bases at J, with 14 bases between. The CDR3 runs to 15 residues. The CDR3 here is CASSQALQGQTEAFF. The CDR3 DNA reads TGTGCCAGCAGCCAAGCGTTACAGGGTCAAACTGAAGCTTTCTTT.

The chain carries TRBV28 and TRBJ1-5; 9 bases fit TRBD1. The ends lost 7 bases at V and 6 bases at J; junction bases unmatched: 4. This CDR3 has 13 amino acids. The germline V gene encodes CDR1 MDHEN and CDR2 SYDVKM. CDR3 sequence: CASKAQGAQPQHF. CDR3 nucleotide sequence: TGTGCCAGCAAGGCACAGGGGGCTCAGCCCCAGCATTTT.

J is TRBJ2-3 and V is TRBV9, with TRBD2 matching 13 bases. Germline CDR1 and CDR2: SGDLS and YYNGEE. The V and J ends lost 0 bases and 1 base, in that order; junction bases with no gene match: 5. This CDR3 region has 18 residues. CDR3 in amino acids: CASSVELGTSGGTDTQYF. The CDR3 region has the DNA TGTGCCAGCAGCGTAGAATTAGGGACTAGCGGGGGCACAGATACGCAGTATTTT.

V and J are TRBV11-2 and TRBJ2-7, with D maybe TRBD2 (6 bases). The CDR3 contains 15 residues. V dropped 7 bases and J dropped 2 bases, with 18 bases sitting between them. CDR1 is SGHAT, CDR2 FQNNGV, per germline. The CDR3 here is CASNPHTRGAYEQYF. The CDR3 bases are TGTGCCAGCAACCCGCACACTCGCGGGGCCTACGAGCAGTACTTC.

The genes are TRBV18 and TRBJ1-4; maybe TRBD1 (5 bases). This CDR3 contains 15 residues. Deletions cut 3 bases from V and 5 bases from J, with 13 bases between. Germline V gene sequence: CDR1 KGHSH, CDR2 LQKENI. The CDR3 loop is CASSPRDSPNEKLFF. The CDR3 bases are TGTGCCAGCTCACCCCGCGACAGTCCAAATGAAAAACTGTTTTTT.

This chain connects TRBV11-3 to TRBJ2-1, with 8 positions matching TRBD2. The CDR3 covers 17 residues. V lost 5 bases and J lost 10; bases outside the gene matches: 19. Germline V gives CDR1 SGHNT, CDR2 YENEEA. In DNA, the CDR3 is TGTGCCAGCAGCCCCCCAACCTCAGCGGGAGAACGGAAAGAGCAGTTCTTC. Its translation is CASSPPTSAGERKEQFF.

This chain's CDR3 is CASSLVWGSGEQFF. In DNA, the CDR3 is TGTGCCAGCAGCTTAGTTTGGGGTAGCGGGGAGCAGTTCTTC. V usage is TRBV7-2 and J usage is TRBJ2-1; TRBD2 matches at 7 bases. Germline lookup yields CDR1 SGHTA and CDR2 FQGNSA. The junction had 7 bases not matched to a gene; V was cut back by 1 base and J by 10 bases. This CDR3 has 14 amino acids.

J is TRBJ1-2 and V is TRBV12-5; the match to TRBD1 covers 12 bases. The germline V gene encodes CDR1 LGHNT and CDR2 FRNRAP. CDR3 length: 16 residues. V trimming: 6 bases; J trimming: 8 bases; junction bases outside the gene matches: 13. CDR3 sequence (DNA): TGTGCTAGTGGCCCCGGGACAGGGGGCAATTTAGTCGGCTACACCTTC. Encoded protein: CASGPGTGGNLVGYTF. The whole variable domain, remainder taken from reference TRBV12-5 and TRBJ1-2, is DARVTQTPRHKVTEMGQEVTMRCQPILGHNTVFWYRQTMMQGLELLAYFRNRAPLDDSGMPKDRFSAEMPDATLATLKIQPSEPRDSAVYFCASGPGTGGNLVGYTFGSGTRLTVV.

V usage is TRBV5-1 and J usage is TRBJ1-2, with a possible D match to TRBD1 (6 bases). The CDR3 sequence is 15 residues long. V was clipped by 0 bases and J by 5 bases, with 14 bases between them. Germline CDR1 reads SGHRS; CDR2 reads YFSETQ. The CDR3 loop is CASSLGDRRGYGYTF. CDR3 nucleotide sequence: TGCGCCAGCAGCTTGGGAGACAGGCGCGGGTATGGCTACACCTTC.

The J gene is TRBJ2-1, the V gene TRBV24-1, with TRBD1 identical over 7 bases. Trimming took 9 bases from V and 5 from J; bases not matched to a gene: 9. CDR3 size: 14 residues. Germline CDR1 KGHDR, CDR2 SFDVKD. The CDR3 sequence: CATSQTGLDNEQFF. The DNA of the CDR3 is TGTGCCACCTCACAGACAGGGCTTGACAATGAGCAGTTCTTC.

As DNA, the CDR3 is TGTGCCAGCAGCCTAGCGGGGGGCTCCTACAATGAGCAGTTCTTC. Protein product: CASSLAGGSYNEQFF. V gene TRBV14 combines with J gene TRBJ2-1, with 10 bases fitting TRBD2. This CDR3 comprises 15 residues. The junction had 0 bases not matched to a gene; V was cut back by 4 bases and J by 0 bases. Germline V gene lookup returns CDR1 SGHDN and CDR2 FVKESK.

This rearrangement joins TRBV4-3 to TRBJ1-2, with D maybe TRBD1 (6 bases). The germline gives CDR1 LGHNA, CDR2 YSLEER. CDR3 length: 15 residues. The germline V and J ends were trimmed by 8 bases and 3 bases, with 19 bases remaining between them. Written as DNA, the CDR3 is TGCGCCAGCGGACCTCAGTGGCCAGGGGACTATGGCTACACCTTC. It yields the protein CASGPQWPGDYGYTF.

The V and J genes are TRBV19 and TRBJ1-2, with D possibly being TRBD1 (5 bases). Germline V gene lookup returns CDR1 LNHDA and CDR2 SQIVND (reference sequence). V was pared by 3 bases and J by 0 bases, with 14 bases between. The CDR3 is made up of 16 amino acids. The CDR3: CASSINLDRTNYGYTF. The CDR3 DNA reads as TGTGCCAGTAGTATCAACCTCGACAGAACTAACTATGGCTACACCTTC.